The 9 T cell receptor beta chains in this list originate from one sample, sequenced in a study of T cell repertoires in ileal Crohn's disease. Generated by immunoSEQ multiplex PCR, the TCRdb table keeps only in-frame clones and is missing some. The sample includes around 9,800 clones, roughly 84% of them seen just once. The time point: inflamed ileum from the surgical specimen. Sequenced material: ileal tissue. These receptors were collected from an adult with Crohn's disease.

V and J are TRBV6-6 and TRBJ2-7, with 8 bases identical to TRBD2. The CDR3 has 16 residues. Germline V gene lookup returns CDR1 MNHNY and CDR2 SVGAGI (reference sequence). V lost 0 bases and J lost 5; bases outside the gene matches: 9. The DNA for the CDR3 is TGTGCCAGCAGTTACTCCCCGGCGGGAGGAGAGAACGAGCAGTACTTC. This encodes CASSYSPAGGENEQYF.

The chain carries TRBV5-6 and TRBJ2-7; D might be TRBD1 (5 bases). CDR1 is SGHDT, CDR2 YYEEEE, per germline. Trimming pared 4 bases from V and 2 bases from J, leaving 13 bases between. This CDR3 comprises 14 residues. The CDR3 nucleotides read TGTGCCAGCAGCCCCGACAGCCTTACCTACGAGCAGTACTTC. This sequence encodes CASSPDSLTYEQYF.

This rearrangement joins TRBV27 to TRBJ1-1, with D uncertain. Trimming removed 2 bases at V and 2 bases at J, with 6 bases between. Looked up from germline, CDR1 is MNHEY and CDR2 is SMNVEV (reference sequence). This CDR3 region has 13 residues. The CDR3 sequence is CASSLSRNTEAFF. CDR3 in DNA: TGTGCCAGCAGTTTAAGTCGAAACACTGAAGCTTTCTTT.

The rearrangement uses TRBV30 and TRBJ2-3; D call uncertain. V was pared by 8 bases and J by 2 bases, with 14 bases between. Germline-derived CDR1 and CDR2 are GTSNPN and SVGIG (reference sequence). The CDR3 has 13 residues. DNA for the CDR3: TGTGCCCTCGACCCTAGTTCCACAGATACGCAGTATTTT. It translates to CALDPSSTDTQYF.

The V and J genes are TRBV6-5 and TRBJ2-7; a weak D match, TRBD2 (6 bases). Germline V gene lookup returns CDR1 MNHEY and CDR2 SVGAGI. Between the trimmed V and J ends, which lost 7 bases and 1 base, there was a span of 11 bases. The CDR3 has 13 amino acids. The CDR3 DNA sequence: TGTGCCAGCAAAAAAGGAGGGTCCTACGAGCAGTACTTC. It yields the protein CASKKGGSYEQYF.

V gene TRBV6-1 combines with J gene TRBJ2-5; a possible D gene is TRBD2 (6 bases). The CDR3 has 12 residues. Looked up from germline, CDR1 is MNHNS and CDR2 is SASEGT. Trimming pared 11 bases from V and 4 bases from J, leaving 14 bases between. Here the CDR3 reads CAGSRDSETQYF. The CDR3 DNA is TGTGCCGGTTCCCGGGACTCAGAGACCCAGTACTTC.

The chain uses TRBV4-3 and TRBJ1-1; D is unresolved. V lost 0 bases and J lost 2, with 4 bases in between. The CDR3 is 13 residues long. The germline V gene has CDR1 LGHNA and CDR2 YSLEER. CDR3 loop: CASSQELNTEAFF. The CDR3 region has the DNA TGCGCCAGCAGCCAAGAACTAAACACTGAAGCTTTCTTT.

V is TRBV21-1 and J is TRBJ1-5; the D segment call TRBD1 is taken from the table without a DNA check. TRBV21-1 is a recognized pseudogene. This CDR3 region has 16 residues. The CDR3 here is CASSKEGRGSNQPQHF. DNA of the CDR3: TGTGCCAGCAGCAAAGAGGGCAGGGGGAGCAATCAGCCCCAGCATTTT.

CDR3 sequence reads: CASSQDVSEAPNQPQHF. The CDR3 nucleotides read TGCGCCAGCAGCCAAGATGTTTCAGAGGCCCCCAATCAGCCCCAGCATTTT. The chain links TRBV4-3 to TRBJ1-5, with unresolved D. CDR3 length: 17 residues. The V gene lost 0 bases and the J gene lost 3 bases, with 15 bases spanning the gap. Germline V gene data show CDR1 as LGHNA and CDR2 as YSLEER.